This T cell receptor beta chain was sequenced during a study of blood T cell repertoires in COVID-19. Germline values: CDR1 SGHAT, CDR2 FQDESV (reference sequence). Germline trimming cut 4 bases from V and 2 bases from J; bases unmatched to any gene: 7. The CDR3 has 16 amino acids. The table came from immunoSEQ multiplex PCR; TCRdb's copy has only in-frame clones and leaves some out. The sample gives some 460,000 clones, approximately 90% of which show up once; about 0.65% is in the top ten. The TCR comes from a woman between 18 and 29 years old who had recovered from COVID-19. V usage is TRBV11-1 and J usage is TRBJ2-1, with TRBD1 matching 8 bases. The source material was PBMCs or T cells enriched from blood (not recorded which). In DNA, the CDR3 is TGTGCCAGCAGCTCCCGGGACAGGACCCCCTACAATGAGCAGTTCTTC. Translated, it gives CASSSRDRTPYNEQFF.